These T cell receptor beta chains were read from a single sample in a study of sequential checkpoint blockade in melanoma. The method was immunoSEQ multiplex PCR; TCRdb's version includes in-frame clones alone and lacks a portion of them. Of 40,000 or so clones in the sample, 70% to 90% are singletons; the top ten hold approximately 12%. The specimen comprised CD8+ T cells sorted from blood (inferred from file names), sampled from a patient given nivolumab and ipilimumab in sequence. The origin of the receptors is a human donor with melanoma. Both conserved end residues are part of each CDR3. The order of the fields is D gene, clone size, V gene, J gene, CDR3 length, CDR3 protein, CDR3 DNA. The D gene is left open where the match is weak. Rows give clone size only sometimes, using once, few, many, or a class for an expanded clone.

d_gene: NA
abundance: NA
v_gene: TRBV4-2
j_gene: TRBJ2-1
len: 15
CDR3aa: CASSQLATGVYEQFF
CDR3nt: TGTGCCAGCAGCCAACTAGCGACCGGAGTCTATGAGCAGTTCTTC

d_gene: TRBD1
abundance: NA
v_gene: TRBV13
j_gene: TRBJ1-1
len: 15
CDR3aa: CASSLGGQGNTEAFF
CDR3nt: TGTGCCAGCAGCTTAGGGGGACAGGGGAACACTGAAGCTTTCTTT

d_gene: TRBD1
abundance: NA
v_gene: TRBV7-2
j_gene: TRBJ1-2
len: 14
CDR3aa: CASSRTGVEYGYTF
CDR3nt: TGTGCCAGCAGCAGAACAGGGGTTGAATATGGCTACACCTTC

d_gene: NA
abundance: NA
v_gene: TRBV4-1
j_gene: TRBJ1-5
len: 17
CDR3aa: CASSQEWEGQSNQPQHF
CDR3nt: TGCGCCAGCAGCCAAGAATGGGAGGGGCAAAGCAATCAGCCCCAGCATTTT

d_gene: TRBD1
abundance: NA
v_gene: TRBV28
j_gene: TRBJ1-5
len: 14
CDR3aa: CASSPRQGVQPQHF
CDR3nt: TGTGCCAGCAGTCCCCGACAGGGGGTCCAGCCCCAGCATTTT

d_gene: TRBD1
abundance: few
v_gene: TRBV4-1
j_gene: TRBJ1-5
len: 16
CDR3aa: CASSQADQGAGQPQHF
CDR3nt: TGCGCCAGCAGCCAAGCCGACCAGGGGGCTGGTCAGCCCCAGCATTTT

d_gene: NA
abundance: NA
v_gene: TRBV7-9
j_gene: TRBJ1-1
len: 13
CDR3aa: CASSLTENTEAFF
CDR3nt: TGTGCCAGCAGCTTGACAGAGAACACTGAAGCTTTCTTT

d_gene: NA
abundance: once
v_gene: TRBV27
j_gene: TRBJ1-4
len: 14
CDR3aa: CASSFGSTNEKLFF
CDR3nt: TGTGCCAGCAGTTTCGGGTCAACTAATGAAAAACTGTTTTTT

d_gene: TRBD2
abundance: NA
v_gene: TRBV6-4
j_gene: TRBJ2-1
len: 15
CDR3aa: CASSPRDSGGNEQFF
CDR3nt: TGTGCCAGCAGCCCGAGGGACTCGGGAGGCAATGAGCAGTTCTTC

d_gene: TRBD2
abundance: NA
v_gene: TRBV5-4
j_gene: TRBJ2-5
len: 15
CDR3aa: CASSWGGPDPETQYF
CDR3nt: TGTGCCAGCAGCTGGGGAGGGCCCGACCCAGAGACCCAGTACTTC

d_gene: NA
abundance: NA
v_gene: TRBV4-3
j_gene: TRBJ2-2
len: 16
CDR3aa: CASSQDAGSPAGELFF
CDR3nt: TGCGCCAGCAGCCAAGATGCAGGGTCCCCTGCCGGGGAGCTGTTTTTT

d_gene: TRBD1
abundance: NA
v_gene: TRBV4-2
j_gene: TRBJ2-7
len: 14
CDR3aa: CASSQDRGGYEQYF
CDR3nt: TGTGCCAGCAGCCAGGACAGGGGTGGGTACGAGCAGTACTTC

d_gene: NA
abundance: NA
v_gene: TRBV12-2
j_gene: TRBJ2-1
len: 16
CDR3aa: CASRFPHPTGFHEQFF
CDR3nt: TGTGCAAGTCGCTTCCCCCATCCGACAGGGTTCCATGAGCAGTTCTTC

d_gene: NA
abundance: NA
v_gene: TRBV21-1
j_gene: TRBJ2-2
len: 14
CDR3aa: CASSKDRTTGELFF
CDR3nt: TGTGCCAGCAGCAAGGACAGGACCACCGGGGAGCTGTTTTTT

d_gene: TRBD1
abundance: NA
v_gene: TRBV6-1
j_gene: TRBJ1-5
len: 17
CDR3aa: CASSEGADRGINQPQHF
CDR3nt: TGTGCCAGCAGTGAAGGGGCGGACAGGGGGATCAATCAGCCCCAGCATTTT

d_gene: TRBD1
abundance: NA
v_gene: TRBV6-7
j_gene: TRBJ1-2
len: 14
CDR3aa: CASSHHRTGYGYTF
CDR3nt: TGTGCCAGCAGCCACCATAGGACAGGCTATGGCTACACCTTC

d_gene: TRBD2
abundance: NA
v_gene: TRBV5-1
j_gene: TRBJ2-1
len: 18
CDR3aa: CASSLDWTSGRVYNEQFF
CDR3nt: TGCGCCAGCAGCTTGGATTGGACTAGCGGGAGGGTCTACAATGAGCAGTTCTTC

d_gene: TRBD1
abundance: NA
v_gene: TRBV27
j_gene: TRBJ2-7
len: 14
CDR3aa: CASSSGTGIGEQYF
CDR3nt: TGTGCCAGCAGTTCCGGGACAGGGATCGGCGAGCAGTACTTC